These T cell receptor beta chains were read from a single sample in a study of blood T cells in healthy people across ages. TCRdb reanalysed the 5' RACE reads using MiXCR and keeps one entry per CDR3 protein. Found here are roughly 1.5 million distinct CDR3 sequences, about 42% of them singletons; the top ten hold roughly 3.7%. Sequenced input: blood. These TCRs come from a woman aged 18-29 years in good health. Each CDR3 is given with its conserved first and last residue. D genes are given only for firm matches. Expanded clones get a size class; other rows say once, few or many, or leave the size out.

D gene: NA; V gene: TRBV7-9; J gene: TRBJ1-3; clone size: many; CDR3 DNA: TGTGCCAGCAGCCGGGACTCTGGAAACACCATATATTTT; CDR3 protein: CASSRDSGNTIYF
D gene: NA; V gene: TRBV11-2; J gene: TRBJ2-7; clone size: NA; CDR3 DNA: TGTGCCAGCACCCAACTGACTAGCTCCTACGAGCAGTACTTC; CDR3 protein: CASTQLTSSYEQYF
D gene: TRBD2; V gene: TRBV27; J gene: TRBJ2-1; clone size: few; CDR3 DNA: TGTGCCAGCAGTTTCCGGATTGGGACTAGGAAGGGTGAGCAGTTCTTC; CDR3 protein: CASSFRIGTRKGEQFF
D gene: TRBD1; V gene: TRBV20-1; J gene: TRBJ2-3; clone size: NA; CDR3 DNA: TGCAGTGCTGGCCGGACAGGGCCAGATACGCAGTATTTT; CDR3 protein: CSAGRTGPDTQYF
D gene: TRBD2; V gene: TRBV20-1; J gene: TRBJ2-7; clone size: few; CDR3 DNA: TGCAGTGCTAGAGCGGCTAGCGGAACCTACGAGCAGTACTTC; CDR3 protein: CSARAASGTYEQYF
D gene: NA; V gene: TRBV20-1; J gene: TRBJ1-2; clone size: NA; CDR3 DNA: TGCAGTGCTCACCTACAAGGGGAATGGGGCTACACCTTC; CDR3 protein: CSAHLQGEWGYTF
D gene: TRBD1; V gene: TRBV5-6; J gene: TRBJ1-2; clone size: NA; CDR3 DNA: TGTGCCAGCAGCTTGGAGTTGCGACAGGGGTTGGATGGCTACACCTTC; CDR3 protein: CASSLELRQGLDGYTF
D gene: NA; V gene: TRBV4-2; J gene: TRBJ2-3; clone size: NA; CDR3 DNA: TGTGCCAGCAGCCAAACGACAGTCGGGACCGCAGATACGCAGTATTTT; CDR3 protein: CASSQTTVGTADTQYF
D gene: NA; V gene: TRBV29-1; J gene: TRBJ2-3; clone size: NA; CDR3 DNA: TGCAGCGTGCACCGGGCCGACACAGATACGCAGTATTTT; CDR3 protein: CSVHRADTDTQYF
D gene: TRBD1; V gene: TRBV4-2; J gene: TRBJ1-2; clone size: NA; CDR3 DNA: TGTGCCAGCAGCCAAGCGACAGGGAGCTATGGCTACACCTTC; CDR3 protein: CASSQATGSYGYTF
D gene: TRBD2; V gene: TRBV2; J gene: TRBJ2-3; clone size: NA; CDR3 DNA: TGTGCCACTAAGCGGGACCTCACAGATACGCAGTATTTT; CDR3 protein: CATKRDLTDTQYF
D gene: TRBD2; V gene: TRBV20-1; J gene: TRBJ2-1; clone size: NA; CDR3 DNA: TGCAGTGCTAGGGGGACTAGCGTGTACAATGAGCAGTTCTTC; CDR3 protein: CSARGTSVYNEQFF
D gene: NA; V gene: TRBV7-2; J gene: TRBJ2-5; clone size: once; CDR3 DNA: TGTGCCAGCAGCCGAACGGCCCCAGAGACCCAGTACTTC; CDR3 protein: CASSRTAPETQYF
D gene: TRBD2; V gene: TRBV10-3; J gene: TRBJ2-1; clone size: NA; CDR3 DNA: TGTGCCATCAGTGAGTTAGCGGGAGGGACTCGCTACAATGAGCAGTTCTTC; CDR3 protein: CAISELAGGTRYNEQFF
D gene: NA; V gene: TRBV7-9; J gene: TRBJ2-7; clone size: NA; CDR3 DNA: TGTGCCAGCAGCCGTCAGGTTTTCTACGAGCAGTACTTC; CDR3 protein: CASSRQVFYEQYF
D gene: NA; V gene: TRBV6-5; J gene: TRBJ2-1; clone size: NA; CDR3 DNA: TGTGCCAGCAGGTACGACAGGTACAATGAGCAGTTCTTC; CDR3 protein: CASRYDRYNEQFF
D gene: NA; V gene: TRBV11-2; J gene: TRBJ2-6; clone size: NA; CDR3 DNA: TGTGCCAGCAGCGCCTCCTGGTTTGGGGCCAACGTCCTGACTTTC; CDR3 protein: CASSASWFGANVLTF
D gene: NA; V gene: TRBV15; J gene: TRBJ2-1; clone size: few; CDR3 DNA: TGTGCCACCAGCAGAGCGAGTGACTACAATGAGCAGTTCTTC; CDR3 protein: CATSRASDYNEQFF
D gene: NA; V gene: TRBV7-2; J gene: TRBJ2-1; clone size: few; CDR3 DNA: TGTGCCAGCAGCTTGAATTTGGACAATGAGCAGTTCTTC; CDR3 protein: CASSLNLDNEQFF
D gene: TRBD1; V gene: TRBV7-8; J gene: TRBJ1-2; clone size: NA; CDR3 DNA: TGTGCCAGCAGGCGCGACAGGGTTTTTGGTGGCTACACCTTC; CDR3 protein: CASRRDRVFGGYTF